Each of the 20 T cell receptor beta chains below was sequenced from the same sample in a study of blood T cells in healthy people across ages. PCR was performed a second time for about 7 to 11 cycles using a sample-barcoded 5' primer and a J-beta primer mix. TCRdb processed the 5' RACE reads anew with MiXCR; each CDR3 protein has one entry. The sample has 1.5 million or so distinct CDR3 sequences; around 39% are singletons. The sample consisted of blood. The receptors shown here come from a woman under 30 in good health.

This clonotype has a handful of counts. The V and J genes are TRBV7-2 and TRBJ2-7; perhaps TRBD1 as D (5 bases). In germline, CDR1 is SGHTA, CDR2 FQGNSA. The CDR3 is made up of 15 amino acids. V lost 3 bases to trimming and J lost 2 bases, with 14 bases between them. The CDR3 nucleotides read TGTGCCAGCAGCTTGGATCGAGACAGAGCCTACGAGCAGTACTTC. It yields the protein CASSLDRDRAYEQYF.

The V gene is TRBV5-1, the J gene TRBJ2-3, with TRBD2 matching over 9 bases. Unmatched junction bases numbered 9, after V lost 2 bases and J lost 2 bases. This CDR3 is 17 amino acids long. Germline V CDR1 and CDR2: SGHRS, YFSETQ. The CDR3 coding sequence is TGCGCCAGCAGCTTCGTAGGGCTAGCGGGGATCACAGATACGCAGTATTTT. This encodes CASSFVGLAGITDTQYF. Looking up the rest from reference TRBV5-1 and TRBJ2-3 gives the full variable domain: KAGVTQTPRYLIKTRGQQVTLSCSPISGHRSVSWYQQTPGQGLQFLFEYFSETQRNKGNFPGRFSGRQFSNSRSEMNVSTLELGDSALYLCASSFVGLAGITDTQYFGPGTRLTVL.

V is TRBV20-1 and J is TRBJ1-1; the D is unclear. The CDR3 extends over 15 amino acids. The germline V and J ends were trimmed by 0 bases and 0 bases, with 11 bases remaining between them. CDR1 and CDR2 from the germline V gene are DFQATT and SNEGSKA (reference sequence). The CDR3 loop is CSARDWGTMNTEAFF. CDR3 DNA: TGCAGTGCTAGAGATTGGGGAACAATGAACACTGAAGCTTTCTTT.

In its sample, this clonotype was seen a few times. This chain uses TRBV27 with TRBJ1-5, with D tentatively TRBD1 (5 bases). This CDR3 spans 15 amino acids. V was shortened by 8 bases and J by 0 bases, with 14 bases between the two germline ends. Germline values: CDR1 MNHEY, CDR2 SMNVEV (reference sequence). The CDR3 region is CASRPGTNSNQPQHF. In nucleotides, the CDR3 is TGTGCCAGCCGCCCCGGGACGAATAGCAATCAGCCCCAGCATTTT.

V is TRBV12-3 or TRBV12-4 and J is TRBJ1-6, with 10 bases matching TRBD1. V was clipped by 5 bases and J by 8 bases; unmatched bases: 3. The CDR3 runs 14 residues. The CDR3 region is CASSDGTGDSPLHF. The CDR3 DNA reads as TGTGCCAGCAGTGACGGGACAGGGGATTCACCCCTCCACTTT.

This CDR3 reads CASSYVKCKQFF. The CDR3 DNA follows: TGTGCCAGCAGTTACGTCAAGTGTAAGCAGTTCTTC. This chain joins TRBV12-3 or TRBV12-4 and TRBJ2-1, with D uncertain. V lost 4 bases and J lost 11, with 12 bases in between. The CDR3 loop spans 12 amino acids.

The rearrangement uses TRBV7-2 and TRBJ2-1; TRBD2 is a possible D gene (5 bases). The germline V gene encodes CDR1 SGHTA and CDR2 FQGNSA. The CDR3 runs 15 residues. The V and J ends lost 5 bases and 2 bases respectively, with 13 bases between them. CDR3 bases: TGTGCCAGCAGCAAAGCGGTTATCACCTACAATGAGCAGTTCTTC. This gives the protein CASSKAVITYNEQFF.

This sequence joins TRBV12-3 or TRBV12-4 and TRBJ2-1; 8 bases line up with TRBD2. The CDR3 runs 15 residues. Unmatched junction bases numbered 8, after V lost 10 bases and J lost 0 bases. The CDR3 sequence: CANSWGTSSYNEQFF. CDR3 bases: TGTGCCAACTCGTGGGGGACTAGCTCCTACAATGAGCAGTTCTTC.

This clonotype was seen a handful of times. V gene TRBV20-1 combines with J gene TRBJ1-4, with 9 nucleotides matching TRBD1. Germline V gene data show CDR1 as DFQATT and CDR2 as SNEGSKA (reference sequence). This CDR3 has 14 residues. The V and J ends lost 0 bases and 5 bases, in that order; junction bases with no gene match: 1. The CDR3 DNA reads TGCAGTGCTAGAGAAGGACAGGGGAATGAAAAACTGTTTTTT. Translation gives CSAREGQGNEKLFF.

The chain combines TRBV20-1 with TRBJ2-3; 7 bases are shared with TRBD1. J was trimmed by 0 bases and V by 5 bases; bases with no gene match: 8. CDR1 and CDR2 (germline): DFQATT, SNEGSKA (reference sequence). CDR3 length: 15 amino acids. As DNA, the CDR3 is TGCAGTGCTTCCCCTCCGGGACAGAGCACAGATACGCAGTATTTT. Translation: CSASPPGQSTDTQYF.

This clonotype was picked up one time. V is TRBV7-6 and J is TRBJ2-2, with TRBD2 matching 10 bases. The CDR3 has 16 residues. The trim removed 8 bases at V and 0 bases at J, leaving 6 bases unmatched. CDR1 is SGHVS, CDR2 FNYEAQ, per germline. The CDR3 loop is CASRPGLAANTGELFF. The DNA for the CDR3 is TGTGCCAGCCGCCCAGGACTAGCGGCGAACACCGGGGAGCTGTTTTTT.

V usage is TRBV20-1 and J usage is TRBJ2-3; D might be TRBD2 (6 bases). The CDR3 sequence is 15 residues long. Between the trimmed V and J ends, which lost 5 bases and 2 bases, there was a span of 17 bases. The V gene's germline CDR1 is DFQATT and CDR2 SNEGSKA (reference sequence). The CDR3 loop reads CSAAPPGLITDTQYF. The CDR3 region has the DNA TGCAGTGCTGCCCCGCCGGGACTTATCACAGATACGCAGTATTTT.

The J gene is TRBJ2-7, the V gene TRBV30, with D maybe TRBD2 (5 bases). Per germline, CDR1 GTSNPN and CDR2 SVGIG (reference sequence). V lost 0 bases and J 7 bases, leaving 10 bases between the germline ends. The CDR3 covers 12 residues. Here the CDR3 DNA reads TGTGCCTGGAGTGTACGATCGGGAGAGCAGTACTTC. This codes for CAWSVRSGEQYF.

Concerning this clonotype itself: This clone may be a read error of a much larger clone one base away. CDR3 sequence (DNA): TGCAGCGTCGGCGTCCGGGACTATCATTACTACGAGCAGTACTTC. This gives the protein CSVGVRDYHYYEQYF. V gene TRBV29-1 combines with J gene TRBJ2-4; 7 nucleotides agree with TRBD2. The J call may be in error: the DNA end matches TRBJ2-7 better. Germline loops: CDR1 SQVTM, CDR2 ANQGSEA. This CDR3 has 15 residues.

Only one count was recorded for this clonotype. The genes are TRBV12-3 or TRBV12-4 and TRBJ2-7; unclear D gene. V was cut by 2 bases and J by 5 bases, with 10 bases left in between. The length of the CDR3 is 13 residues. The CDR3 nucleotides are TGTGCCAGCAGTTTAACCCGACGGGACGAGCAGTACTTC. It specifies CASSLTRRDEQYF.

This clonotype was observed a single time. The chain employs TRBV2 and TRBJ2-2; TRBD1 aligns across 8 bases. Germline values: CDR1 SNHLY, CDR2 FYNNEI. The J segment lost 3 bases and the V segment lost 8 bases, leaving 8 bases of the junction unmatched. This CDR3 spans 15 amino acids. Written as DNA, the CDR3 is TGTGCCAGCCGGGGACAGGAATCGGACACCGGGGAGCTGTTTTTT. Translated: CASRGQESDTGELFF.

This CDR3 is CASSYLGTGLGEQYF. CDR3 bases: TGTGCCAGCAGTTACCTCGGGACAGGGTTGGGCGAGCAGTACTTC. V is TRBV6-2 or TRBV6-3 and J is TRBJ2-4; 9 bases are a match to TRBD1. The DNA end is more similar to TRBJ2-7, so the J call may be wrong. CDR1 and CDR2 (germline): MNHEY, SVGEGT. This CDR3 contains 15 residues.

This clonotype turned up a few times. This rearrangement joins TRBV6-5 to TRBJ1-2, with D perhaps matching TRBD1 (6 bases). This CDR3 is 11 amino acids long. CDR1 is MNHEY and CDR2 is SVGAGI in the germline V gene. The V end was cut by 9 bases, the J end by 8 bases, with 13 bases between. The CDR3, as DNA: TGTGCCAGTCTACAGGGTACGGGCTACACCTTC. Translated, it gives CASLQGTGYTF.

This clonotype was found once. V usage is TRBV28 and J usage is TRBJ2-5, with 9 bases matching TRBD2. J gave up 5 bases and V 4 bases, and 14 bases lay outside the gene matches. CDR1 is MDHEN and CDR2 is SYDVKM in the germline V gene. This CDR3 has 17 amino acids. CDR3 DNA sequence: TGTGCCAGCAGTTCGATCGGATCGGGACTAGCTGACGAGACCCAGTACTTC. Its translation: CASSSIGSGLADETQYF.

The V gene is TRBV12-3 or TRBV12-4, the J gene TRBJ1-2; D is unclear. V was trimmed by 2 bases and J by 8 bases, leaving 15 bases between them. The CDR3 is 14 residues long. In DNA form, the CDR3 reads TGTGCCAGCAGTTTAAGGCGGAAGTTGGGGGGCTACACCTTC. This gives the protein CASSLRRKLGGYTF.